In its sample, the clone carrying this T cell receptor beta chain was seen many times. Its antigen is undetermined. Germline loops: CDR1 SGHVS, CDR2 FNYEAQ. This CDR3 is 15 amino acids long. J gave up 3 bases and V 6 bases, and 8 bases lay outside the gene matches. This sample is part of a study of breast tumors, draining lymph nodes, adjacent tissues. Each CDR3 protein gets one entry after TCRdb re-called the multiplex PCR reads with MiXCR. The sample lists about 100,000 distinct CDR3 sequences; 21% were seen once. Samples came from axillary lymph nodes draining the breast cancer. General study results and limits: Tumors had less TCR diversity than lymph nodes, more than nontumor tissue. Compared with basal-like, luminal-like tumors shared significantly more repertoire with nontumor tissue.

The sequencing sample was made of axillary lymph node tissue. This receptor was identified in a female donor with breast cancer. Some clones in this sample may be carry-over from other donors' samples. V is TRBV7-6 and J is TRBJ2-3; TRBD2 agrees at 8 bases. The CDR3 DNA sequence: TGTGCCAGCAGTCGGGGGGGGGCGGCGACAGATACGCAGTATTTT. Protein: CASSRGGAATDTQYF.